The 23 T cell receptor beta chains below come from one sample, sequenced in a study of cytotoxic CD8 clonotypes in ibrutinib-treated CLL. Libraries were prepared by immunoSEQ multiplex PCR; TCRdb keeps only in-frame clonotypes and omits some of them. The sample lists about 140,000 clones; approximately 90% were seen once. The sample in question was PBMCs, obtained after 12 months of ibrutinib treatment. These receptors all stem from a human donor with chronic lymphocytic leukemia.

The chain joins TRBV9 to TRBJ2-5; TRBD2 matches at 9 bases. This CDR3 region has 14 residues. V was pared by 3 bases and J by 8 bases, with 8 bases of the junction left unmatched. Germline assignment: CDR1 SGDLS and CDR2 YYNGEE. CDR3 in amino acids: CASSDGAGGGTQYF. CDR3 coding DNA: TGTGCCAGCAGCGATGGCGCGGGGGGGGGCACCCAGTACTTC.

This chain's CDR3 is CASSPQGGYTF. Here the CDR3 DNA reads TGTGCCAGCAGCCCCCAGGGTGGCTACACCTTC. V is TRBV6-6 and J is TRBJ1-2; weak D call: TRBD1 (5 bases). V was pared by 6 bases and J by 7 bases, with 9 bases between. The CDR3 has 11 residues. Looked up from germline, CDR1 is MNHNY and CDR2 is SVGAGI (reference sequence).

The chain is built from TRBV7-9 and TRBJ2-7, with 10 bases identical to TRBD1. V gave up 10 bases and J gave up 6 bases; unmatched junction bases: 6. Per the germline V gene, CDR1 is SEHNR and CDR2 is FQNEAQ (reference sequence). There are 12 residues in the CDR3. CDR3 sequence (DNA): TGTGCCATCCAGACAGGGGGCAGCGAGCAGTACTTC. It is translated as CAIQTGGSEQYF.

Written as DNA, the CDR3 is TGTGCCAGCAGCCCCAGGGTAGGGGGGGGTAGCACTGAAGCTTTCTTT. Translating it yields CASSPRVGGGSTEAFF. The genes are TRBV11-2 and TRBJ1-1, with a possible D match to TRBD1 (6 bases). Germline lookup yields CDR1 SGHAT and CDR2 FQNNGV. Trimming shortened V by 5 bases and J by 4 bases, and 20 bases separated the two germline ends. CDR3 length: 16 residues.

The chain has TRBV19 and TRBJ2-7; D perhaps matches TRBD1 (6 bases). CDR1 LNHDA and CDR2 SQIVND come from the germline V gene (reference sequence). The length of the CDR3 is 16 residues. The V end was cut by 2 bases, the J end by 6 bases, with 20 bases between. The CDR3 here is CASSIYGTNPALEQYF. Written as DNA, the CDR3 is TGTGCCAGTAGTATATACGGGACAAACCCCGCCCTCGAGCAGTACTTC.

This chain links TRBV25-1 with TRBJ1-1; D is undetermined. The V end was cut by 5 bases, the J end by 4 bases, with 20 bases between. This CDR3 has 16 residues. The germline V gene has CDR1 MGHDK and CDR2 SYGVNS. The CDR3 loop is CASSSDREAWPTEAFF. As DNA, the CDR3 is TGTGCCAGCAGTTCGGATAGGGAAGCTTGGCCCACTGAAGCTTTCTTT.

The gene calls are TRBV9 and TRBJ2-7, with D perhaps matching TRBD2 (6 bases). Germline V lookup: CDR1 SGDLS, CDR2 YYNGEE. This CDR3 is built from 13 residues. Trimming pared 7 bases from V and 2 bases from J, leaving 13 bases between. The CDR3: CASGAGIPYEQYF. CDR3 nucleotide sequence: TGTGCCAGCGGGGCGGGAATCCCCTACGAGCAGTACTTC. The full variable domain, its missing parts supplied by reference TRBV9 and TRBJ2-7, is DSGVTQTPKHLITATGQRVTLRCSPRSGDLSVYWYQQSLDQGLQFLIQYYNGEERAKGNILERFSAQQFPDLHSELNLSSLELGDSALYFCASGAGIPYEQYFGPGTRLTVT.

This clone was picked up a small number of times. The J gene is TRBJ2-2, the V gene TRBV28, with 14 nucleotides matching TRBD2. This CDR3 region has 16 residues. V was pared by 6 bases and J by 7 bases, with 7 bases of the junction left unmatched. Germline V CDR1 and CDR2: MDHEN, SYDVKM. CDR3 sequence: CASSPGTSGSNGELFF. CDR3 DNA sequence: TGTGCCAGCAGCCCTGGGACTAGCGGGAGTAACGGGGAGCTGTTTTTT. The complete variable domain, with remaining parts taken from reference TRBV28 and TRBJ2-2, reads DVKVTQSSRYLVKRTGEKVFLECVQDMDHENMFWYRQDPGLGLRLIYFSYDVKMKEKGDIPEGYSVSREKKERFSLILESASTNQTSMYLCASSPGTSGSNGELFFGEGSRLTVL.

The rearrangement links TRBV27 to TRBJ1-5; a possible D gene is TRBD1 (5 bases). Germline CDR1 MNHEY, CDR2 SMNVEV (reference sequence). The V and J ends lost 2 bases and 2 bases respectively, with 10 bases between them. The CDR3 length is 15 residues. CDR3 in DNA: TGTGCCAGCAGTTTAGGGGCAGTCGGCAATCAGCCCCAGCATTTT. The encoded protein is CASSLGAVGNQPQHF.

The CDR3 region is CASSSTSGRHPSPDTQYF. CDR3 nucleotides: TGTGCCAGCAGCTCTACTAGCGGGAGGCACCCCTCCCCAGATACGCAGTATTTT. The rearrangement links TRBV7-3 to TRBJ2-3; 12 bases agree with TRBD2. Unmatched junction bases numbered 12, after V lost 4 bases and J lost 4 bases. Germline CDR1 reads SGHTA; CDR2 reads FQGTGA. The CDR3 is 18 amino acids.

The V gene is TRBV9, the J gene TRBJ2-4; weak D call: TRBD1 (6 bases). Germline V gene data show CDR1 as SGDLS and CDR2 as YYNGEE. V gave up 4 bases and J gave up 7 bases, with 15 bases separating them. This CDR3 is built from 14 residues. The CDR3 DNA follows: TGTGCCAGCAGCCCAGACACAGGGTCGAACATTCAGTACTTC. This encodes CASSPDTGSNIQYF.

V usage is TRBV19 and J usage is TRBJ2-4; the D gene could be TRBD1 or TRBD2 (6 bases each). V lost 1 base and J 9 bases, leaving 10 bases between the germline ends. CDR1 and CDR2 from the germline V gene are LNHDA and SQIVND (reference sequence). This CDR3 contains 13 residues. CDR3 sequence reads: CASSIGRGGIQYF. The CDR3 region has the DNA TGTGCCAGTAGTATAGGCAGGGGAGGCATTCAGTACTTC.

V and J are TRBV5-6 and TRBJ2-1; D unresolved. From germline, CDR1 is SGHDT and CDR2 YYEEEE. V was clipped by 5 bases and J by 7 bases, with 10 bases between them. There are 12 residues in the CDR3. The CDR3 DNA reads TGTGCCAGCAGAAACGACTGGAATGAGCAGTTCTTC. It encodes CASRNDWNEQFF.

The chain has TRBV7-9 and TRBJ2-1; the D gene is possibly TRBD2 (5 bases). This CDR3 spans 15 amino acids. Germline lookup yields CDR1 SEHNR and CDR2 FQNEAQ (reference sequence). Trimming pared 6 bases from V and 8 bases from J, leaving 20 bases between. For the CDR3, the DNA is TGTGCCAGCAGTCCCGCGGGCGGACGCCCTCATGAGCAGTTCTTC. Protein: CASSPAGGRPHEQFF.

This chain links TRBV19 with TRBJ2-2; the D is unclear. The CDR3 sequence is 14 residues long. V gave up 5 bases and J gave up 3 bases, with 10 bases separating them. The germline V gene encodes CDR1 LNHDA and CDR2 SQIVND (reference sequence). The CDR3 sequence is CASSVRADTGELFF. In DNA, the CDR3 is TGTGCCAGTAGTGTTAGGGCGGACACCGGGGAGCTGTTTTTT.

Here the CDR3 DNA reads TGTGCCTGGAGTGTAGGGGGAGATGCTGGAAACACCATATATTTT. Residues: CAWSVGGDAGNTIYF. The chain joins TRBV30 to TRBJ1-3; TRBD1 is a possible D gene (6 bases). The germline CDR1 and CDR2 sequences are GTSNPN and SVGIG (reference sequence). V was trimmed by 0 bases and J by 2 bases, leaving 11 bases between them. The CDR3 loop spans 15 amino acids. Combining the CDR3 with reference TRBV30 and TRBJ1-3 gives the whole variable domain SQTIHQWPATLVQPVGSPLSLECTVEGTSNPNLYWYRQAAGRGLQLLFYSVGIGQISSEVPQNLSASRPQDRQFILSSKKLLLSDSGFYLCAWSVGGDAGNTIYFGEGSWLTVV.

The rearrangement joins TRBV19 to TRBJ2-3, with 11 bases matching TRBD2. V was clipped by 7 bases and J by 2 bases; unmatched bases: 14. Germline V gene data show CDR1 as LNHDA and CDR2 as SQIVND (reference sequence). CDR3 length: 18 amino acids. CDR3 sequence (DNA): TGTGCCAGTACCTCATCGGGGGGACTAGCGGCATTCACAGATACGCAGTATTTT. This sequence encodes CASTSSGGLAAFTDTQYF.

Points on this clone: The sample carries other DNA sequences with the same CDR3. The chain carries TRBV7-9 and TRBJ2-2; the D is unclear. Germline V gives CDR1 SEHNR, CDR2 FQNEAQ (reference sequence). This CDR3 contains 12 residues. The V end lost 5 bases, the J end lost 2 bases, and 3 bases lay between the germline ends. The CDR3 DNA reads TGTGCCAGCAGCCTCAACACCGGGGAGCTGTTTTTT. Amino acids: CASSLNTGELFF. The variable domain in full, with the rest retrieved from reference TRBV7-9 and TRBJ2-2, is DTGVSQNPRHKITKRGQNVTFRCDPISEHNRLYWYRQTLGQGPEFLTYFQNEAQLEKSRLLSDRFSAERPKGSFSTLEIQRTEQGDSAMYLCASSLNTGELFFGEGSRLTVL.

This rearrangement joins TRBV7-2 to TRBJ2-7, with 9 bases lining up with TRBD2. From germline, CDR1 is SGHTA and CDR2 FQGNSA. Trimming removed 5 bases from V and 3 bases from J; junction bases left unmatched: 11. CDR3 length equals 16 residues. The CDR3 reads CASSPQAGGLNYEQYF. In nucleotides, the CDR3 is TGTGCCAGCAGCCCACAAGCGGGAGGCCTTAACTACGAGCAGTACTTC. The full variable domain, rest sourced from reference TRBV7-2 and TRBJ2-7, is GAGVSQSPSNKVTEKGKDVELRCDPISGHTALYWYRQSLGQGLEFLIYFQGNSAPDKSGLPSDRFSAERTGGSVSTLTIQRTQQEDSAVYLCASSPQAGGLNYEQYFGPGTRLTVT.

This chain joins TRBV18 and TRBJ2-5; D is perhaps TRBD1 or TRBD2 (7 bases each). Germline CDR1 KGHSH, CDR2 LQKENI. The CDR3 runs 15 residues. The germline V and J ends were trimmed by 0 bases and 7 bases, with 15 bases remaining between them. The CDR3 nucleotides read TGTGCCAGCTCACCACCCACAGGGGAGGGGTCGACCCAGTACTTC. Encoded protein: CASSPPTGEGSTQYF.

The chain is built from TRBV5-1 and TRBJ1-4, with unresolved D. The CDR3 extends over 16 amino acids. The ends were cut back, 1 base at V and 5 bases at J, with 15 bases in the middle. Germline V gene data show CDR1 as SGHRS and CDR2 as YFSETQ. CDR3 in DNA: TGCGCCAGCAGCTTGTCCAGTGGCGGGTACAATGAAAAACTGTTTTTT. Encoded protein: CASSLSSGGYNEKLFF. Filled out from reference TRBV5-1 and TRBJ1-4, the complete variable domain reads KAGVTQTPRYLIKTRGQQVTLSCSPISGHRSVSWYQQTPGQGLQFLFEYFSETQRNKGNFPGRFSGRQFSNSRSEMNVSTLELGDSALYLCASSLSSGGYNEKLFFGSGTQLSVL.

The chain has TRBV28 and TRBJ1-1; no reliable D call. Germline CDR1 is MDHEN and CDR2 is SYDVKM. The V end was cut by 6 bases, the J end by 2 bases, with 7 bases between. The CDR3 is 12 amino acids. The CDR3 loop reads CASRDPNTEAFF. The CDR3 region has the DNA TGTGCCAGCAGGGACCCTAACACTGAAGCTTTCTTT.

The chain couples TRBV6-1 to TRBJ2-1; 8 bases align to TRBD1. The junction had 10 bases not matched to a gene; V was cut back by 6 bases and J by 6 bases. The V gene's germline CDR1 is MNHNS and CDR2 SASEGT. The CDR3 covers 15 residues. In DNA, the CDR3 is TGTGCCAGCAGGCCCCCGGGACAGGTGCCCAATGAGCAGTTCTTC. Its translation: CASRPPGQVPNEQFF.